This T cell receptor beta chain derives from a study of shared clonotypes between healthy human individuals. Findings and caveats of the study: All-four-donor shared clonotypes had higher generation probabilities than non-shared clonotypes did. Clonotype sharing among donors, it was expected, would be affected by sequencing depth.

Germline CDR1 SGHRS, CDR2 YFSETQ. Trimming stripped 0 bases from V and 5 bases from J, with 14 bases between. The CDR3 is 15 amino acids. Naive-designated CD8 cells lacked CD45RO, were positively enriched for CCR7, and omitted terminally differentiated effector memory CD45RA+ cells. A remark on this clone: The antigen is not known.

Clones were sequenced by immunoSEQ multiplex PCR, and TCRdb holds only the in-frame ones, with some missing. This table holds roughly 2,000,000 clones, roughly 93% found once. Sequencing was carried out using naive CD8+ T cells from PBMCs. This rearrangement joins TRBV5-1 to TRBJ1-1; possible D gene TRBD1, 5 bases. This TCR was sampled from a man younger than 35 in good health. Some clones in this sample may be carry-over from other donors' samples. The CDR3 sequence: CASSLDQGSLTEAFF. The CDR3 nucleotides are TGCGCCAGCAGCTTGGATCAGGGTTCCCTAACTGAAGCTTTCTTT. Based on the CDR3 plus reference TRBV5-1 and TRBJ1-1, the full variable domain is KAGVTQTPRYLIKTRGQQVTLSCSPISGHRSVSWYQQTPGQGLQFLFEYFSETQRNKGNFPGRFSGRQFSNSRSEMNVSTLELGDSALYLCASSLDQGSLTEAFFGQGTRLTVV.